These 7 T cell receptor beta chains originate from one sample sequenced in a study of blood T cell repertoires in COVID-19. Sequencing used immunoSEQ multiplex PCR; TCRdb keeps in-frame clones, though not all of them. Of 180,000 or so clones in the sample, over 75% were seen once. The sequenced sample consisted of PBMCs or T cells enriched from blood (not recorded which). The receptor set was obtained from a man aged 45-65 years who had recovered from COVID-19.

The V call is TRBV4-1, the J call TRBJ1-2; D is unclear. The V gene's germline CDR1 is MGHRA and CDR2 YSYEKL. V lost 3 bases, J lost 7 bases, and 27 bases lay in between. The CDR3 contains 18 residues. The CDR3, as DNA: TGCGCCAGCAGCCAGCATGAGCGGGGAGGGCCACTAATTGTTGGCTACACCTTC. Protein: CASSQHERGGPLIVGYTF.

This chain connects TRBV5-1 to TRBJ1-1; D might be TRBD1 (6 bases). The CDR3 has 15 amino acids. Germline CDR1 and CDR2: SGHRS and YFSETQ. V lost 0 bases, J lost 1 base, and 10 bases lay in between. The CDR3 here is CASSLVLGQNTEAFF. The DNA of the CDR3 is TGCGCCAGCAGCTTGGTACTGGGACAGAACACTGAAGCTTTCTTT.

V gene TRBV25-1 combines with J gene TRBJ1-6; TRBD1 matches at 12 bases. Germline-derived CDR1 and CDR2 are MGHDK and SYGVNS. J gave up 10 bases and V 8 bases, and 9 bases lay outside the gene matches. The CDR3 spans 15 residues. This chain's CDR3 is CASGGQGAFGSPLHF. CDR3 sequence (DNA): TGTGCCAGCGGGGGACAGGGGGCATTTGGATCACCCCTCCACTTT.

The table lists this clone with a few counts. Here the CDR3 reads CASSYPLSFFYEQYF. CDR3 DNA: TGTGCCAGCAGTTACCCGTTGTCCTTCTTCTACGAGCAGTACTTC. V is TRBV6-5 and J is TRBJ2-7, with D unclear. Germline V gene sequence: CDR1 MNHEY, CDR2 SVGAGI. This CDR3 is built from 15 residues. Trimming removed 2 bases from V and 3 bases from J, with 14 bases in between.

The chain recombines TRBV5-1 with TRBJ1-2; D possibly corresponds to TRBD1 (5 bases). CDR1 and CDR2 from the germline V gene are SGHRS and YFSETQ. V was shortened by 4 bases and J by 2 bases, with 21 bases between the two germline ends. The length of the CDR3 is 17 residues. The CDR3 loop is CASSDPSGEGLNYGYTF. In nucleotides, the CDR3 is TGCGCCAGCAGCGACCCCTCCGGGGAGGGGCTCAACTATGGCTACACCTTC.

The rearrangement joins TRBV3-1 (or the pseudogene TRBV3-2) to TRBJ2-5; 7 bases align to TRBD2. Per the germline V gene, CDR1 is LGHDT and CDR2 is YNNKEL (reference sequence). The CDR3 is 13 amino acids. The J segment lost 7 bases and the V segment lost 1 base, leaving 3 bases of the junction unmatched. For the CDR3, the DNA is TGTGCCAGCAGCCAAGCGGGCGGGGGGACCCAGTACTTC. Translated: CASSQAGGGTQYF.

The rearrangement joins TRBV18 to TRBJ2-5; 9 bases fit TRBD1. CDR3 length: 15 residues. Germline V gene sequence: CDR1 KGHSH, CDR2 LQKENI. The trim removed 4 bases at V and 0 bases at J, leaving 3 bases unmatched. The CDR3 nucleotides are TGTGCCAGCTCACTGGGGACAGGGAACCAAGAGACCCAGTACTTC. Translating gives CASSLGTGNQETQYF.